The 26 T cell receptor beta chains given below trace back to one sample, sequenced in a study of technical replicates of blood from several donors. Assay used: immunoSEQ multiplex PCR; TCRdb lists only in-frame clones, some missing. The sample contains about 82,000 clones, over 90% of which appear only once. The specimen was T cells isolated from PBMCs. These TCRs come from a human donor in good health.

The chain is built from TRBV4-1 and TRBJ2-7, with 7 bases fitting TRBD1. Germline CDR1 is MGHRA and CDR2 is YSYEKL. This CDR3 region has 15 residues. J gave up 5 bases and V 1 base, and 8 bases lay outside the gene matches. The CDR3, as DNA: TGCGCCAGCAGCCAAGTTCGACAGGGCTTCAACGAGCAGTACTTC. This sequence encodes CASSQVRQGFNEQYF.

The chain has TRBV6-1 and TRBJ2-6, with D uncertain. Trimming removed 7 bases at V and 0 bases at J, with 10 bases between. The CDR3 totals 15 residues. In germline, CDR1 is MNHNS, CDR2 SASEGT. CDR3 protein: CASKTPSSGANVLTF. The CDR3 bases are TGTGCCAGCAAGACACCGAGCTCTGGGGCCAACGTCCTGACTTTC.

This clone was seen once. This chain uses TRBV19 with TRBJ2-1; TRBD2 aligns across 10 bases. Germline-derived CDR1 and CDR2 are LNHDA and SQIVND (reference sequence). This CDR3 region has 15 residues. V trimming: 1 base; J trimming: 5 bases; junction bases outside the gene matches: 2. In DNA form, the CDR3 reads TGTGCCAGTAGTATAGGCACTAGCGGGAACAATGAGCAGTTCTTC. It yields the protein CASSIGTSGNNEQFF.

In DNA, the CDR3 is TGCGCCAGCAGCCCAGGGGATTCGCGGGAAAAACTGTTTTTT. Protein product: CASSPGDSREKLFF. The chain joins TRBV5-1 to TRBJ1-4; D is perhaps TRBD1 (6 bases). The CDR3 totals 14 residues. Germline CDR1 reads SGHRS; CDR2 reads YFSETQ. The V end lost 4 bases, the J end lost 8 bases, and 15 bases lay between the germline ends.

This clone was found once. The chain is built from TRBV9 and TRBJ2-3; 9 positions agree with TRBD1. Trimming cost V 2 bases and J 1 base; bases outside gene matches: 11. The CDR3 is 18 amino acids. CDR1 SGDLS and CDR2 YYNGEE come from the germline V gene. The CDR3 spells CASSVPGQGVSGTDTQYF. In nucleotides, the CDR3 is TGTGCCAGCAGCGTCCCGGGACAGGGAGTGTCGGGCACAGATACGCAGTATTTT.

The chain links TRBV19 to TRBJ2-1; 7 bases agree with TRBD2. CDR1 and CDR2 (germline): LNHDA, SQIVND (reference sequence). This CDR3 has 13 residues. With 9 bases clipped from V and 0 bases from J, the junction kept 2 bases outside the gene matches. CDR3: CASRDYSYNEQFF. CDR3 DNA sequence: TGTGCCAGCCGGGACTACTCCTACAATGAGCAGTTCTTC.

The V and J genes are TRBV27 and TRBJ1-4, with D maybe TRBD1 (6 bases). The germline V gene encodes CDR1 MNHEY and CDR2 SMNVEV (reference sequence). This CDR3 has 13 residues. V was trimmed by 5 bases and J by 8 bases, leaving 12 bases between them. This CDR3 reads CASSRGFGEKLFF. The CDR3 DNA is TGTGCCAGCAGTAGGGGGTTTGGGGAAAAACTGTTTTTT. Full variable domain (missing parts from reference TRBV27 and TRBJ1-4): EAQVTQNPRYLITVTGKKLTVTCSQNMNHEYMSWYRQDPGLGLRQIYYSMNVEVTDKGDVPEGYKVSRKEKRNFPLILESPSPNQTSLYFCASSRGFGEKLFFGSGTQLSVL.

DNA of the CDR3: TGTGCCAGCGGCTGGGGAGCGGGCTACGAGCAGTACTTC. This codes for CASGWGAGYEQYF. This chain connects TRBV5-8 to TRBJ2-7; D is possibly TRBD2 (6 bases). The CDR3 has 13 residues. With 7 bases removed from V and 3 bases from J, the gap between germline ends came to 14 bases. Germline lookup yields CDR1 SGHTS and CDR2 YDEGEE.

The CDR3 here is CASSLTSGGLEQFF. Written as DNA, the CDR3 is TGTGCCAGCAGCTTGACTAGCGGGGGTTTGGAGCAGTTCTTC. The rearrangement links TRBV7-9 to TRBJ2-1; the match to TRBD2 covers 12 bases. Germline V CDR1 and CDR2: SEHNR, FQNEAQ (reference sequence). Unmatched junction bases numbered 4, after V lost 3 bases and J lost 10 bases. The CDR3 sequence is 14 residues long.

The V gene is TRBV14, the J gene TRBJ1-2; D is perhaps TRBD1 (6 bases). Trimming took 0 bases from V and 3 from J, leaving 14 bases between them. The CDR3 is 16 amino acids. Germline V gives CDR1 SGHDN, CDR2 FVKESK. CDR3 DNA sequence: TGTGCCAGCAGCCAAGACAGGGCAGGGGTGCACTATGGCTACACCTTC. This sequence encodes CASSQDRAGVHYGYTF.

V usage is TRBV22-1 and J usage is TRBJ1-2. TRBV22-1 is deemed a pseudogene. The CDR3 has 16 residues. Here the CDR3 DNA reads TGTCCTGGGAGCGTACTCGGAGCGAGAAAGACCTATGGCTACACCTTC. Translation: CPGSVLGARKTYGYTF.

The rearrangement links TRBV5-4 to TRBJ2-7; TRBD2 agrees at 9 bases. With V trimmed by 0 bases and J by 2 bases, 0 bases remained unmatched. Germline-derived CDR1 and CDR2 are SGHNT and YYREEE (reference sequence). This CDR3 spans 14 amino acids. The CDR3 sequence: CASSLASGTYEQYF. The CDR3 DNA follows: TGTGCCAGCAGCTTGGCTAGCGGGACCTACGAGCAGTACTTC.

The CDR3 sequence: CASSQAGIAGGSGELFF. In nucleotides, the CDR3 is TGCGCCAGCAGCCAAGCTGGGATAGCGGGAGGATCCGGGGAGCTGTTTTTT. This sequence joins TRBV4-3 and TRBJ2-2; 10 nucleotides match TRBD2. Trimming took 1 base from V and 6 from J; bases not matched to a gene: 8. This CDR3 is built from 17 residues. Germline assignment: CDR1 LGHNA and CDR2 YSLEER.

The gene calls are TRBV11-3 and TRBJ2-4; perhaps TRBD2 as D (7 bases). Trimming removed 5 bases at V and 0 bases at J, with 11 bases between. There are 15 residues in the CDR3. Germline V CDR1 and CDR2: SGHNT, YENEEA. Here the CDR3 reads CASSRGALAKNIQYF. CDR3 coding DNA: TGTGCCAGCAGCCGGGGGGCCCTAGCCAAAAACATTCAGTACTTC.

The CDR3 protein is CASSFPLEPQHF. In DNA form, the CDR3 reads TGTGCCAGCAGTTTCCCCTTAGAGCCCCAGCATTTT. This chain connects TRBV28 to TRBJ1-5; D unclear. The length of the CDR3 is 12 residues. Per germline, CDR1 MDHEN and CDR2 SYDVKM. Trimming cost V 3 bases and J 8 bases, with 8 bases left between them.

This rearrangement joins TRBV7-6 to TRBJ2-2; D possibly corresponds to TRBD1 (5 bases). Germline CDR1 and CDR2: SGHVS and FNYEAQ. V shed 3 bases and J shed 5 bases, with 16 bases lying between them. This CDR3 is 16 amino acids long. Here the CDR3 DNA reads TGTGCCAGCAGCTTGAGTGGGATAAGGGGTACCGGGGAGCTGTTTTTT. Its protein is CASSLSGIRGTGELFF.

The CDR3 here is CASSPDSGYTF. DNA of the CDR3: TGTGCCAGCTCACCAGACAGTGGCTACACCTTC. The V and J genes are TRBV18 and TRBJ1-2; possibly TRBD1 for D (5 bases). The CDR3 has 11 amino acids. Germline V gives CDR1 KGHSH, CDR2 LQKENI. Trimming took off 2 bases at V and 7 bases at J, with 5 bases between the two ends.

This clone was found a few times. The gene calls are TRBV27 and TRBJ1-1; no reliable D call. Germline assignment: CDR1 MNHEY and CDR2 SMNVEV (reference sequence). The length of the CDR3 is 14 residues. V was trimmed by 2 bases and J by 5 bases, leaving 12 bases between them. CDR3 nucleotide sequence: TGTGCCAGCAGTTTAGTGGCGGGGAGAACTGAAGCTTTCTTT. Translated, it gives CASSLVAGRTEAFF.

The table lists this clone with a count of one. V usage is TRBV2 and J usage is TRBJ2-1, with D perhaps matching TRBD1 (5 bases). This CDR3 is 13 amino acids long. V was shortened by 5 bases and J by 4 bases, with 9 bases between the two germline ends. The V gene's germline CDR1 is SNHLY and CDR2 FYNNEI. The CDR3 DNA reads TGTGCCAGCAGTTTCCAGGGTTACAATGAGCAGTTCTTC. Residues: CASSFQGYNEQFF.

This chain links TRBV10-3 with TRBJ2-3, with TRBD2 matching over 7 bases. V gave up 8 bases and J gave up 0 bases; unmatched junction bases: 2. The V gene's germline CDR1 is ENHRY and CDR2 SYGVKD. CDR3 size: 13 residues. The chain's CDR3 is CAISAGSTDTQYF. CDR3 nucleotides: TGTGCCATCTCAGCGGGGAGCACAGATACGCAGTATTTT.

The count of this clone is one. The CDR3 reads CATKSAGGPYEQYF. CDR3 DNA: TGTGCCACCAAATCAGCGGGAGGACCCTACGAGCAGTACTTC. This chain uses TRBV19 with TRBJ2-7; 9 bases map to TRBD2. The CDR3 extends over 14 amino acids. The V gene's germline CDR1 is LNHDA and CDR2 SQIVND (reference sequence). V was clipped by 10 bases and J by 2 bases; unmatched bases: 9.

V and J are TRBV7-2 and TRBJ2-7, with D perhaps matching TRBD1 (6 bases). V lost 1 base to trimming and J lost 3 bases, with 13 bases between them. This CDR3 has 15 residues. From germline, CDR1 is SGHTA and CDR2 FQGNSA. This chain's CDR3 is CASSLDGGVIYEQYF. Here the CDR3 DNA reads TGTGCCAGCAGCTTAGATGGGGGCGTTATCTACGAGCAGTACTTC.

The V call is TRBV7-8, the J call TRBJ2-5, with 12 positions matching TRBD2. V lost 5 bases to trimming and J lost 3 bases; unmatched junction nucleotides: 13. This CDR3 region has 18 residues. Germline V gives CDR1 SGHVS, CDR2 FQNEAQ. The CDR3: CASSQRLAGAGVKETQYF. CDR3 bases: TGTGCCAGCAGCCAAAGACTAGCGGGAGCTGGGGTAAAAGAGACCCAGTACTTC.

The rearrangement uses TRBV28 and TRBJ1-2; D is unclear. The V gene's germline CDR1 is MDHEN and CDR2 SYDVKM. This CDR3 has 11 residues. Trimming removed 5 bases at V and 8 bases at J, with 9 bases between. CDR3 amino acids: CASSLSSGYTF. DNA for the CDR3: TGTGCCAGCAGTCTCTCGAGCGGCTACACCTTC.

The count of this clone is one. The CDR3 DNA reads TGCGCCAGCAGCCAAGAAGTCTTGGCGGGACAGGAGCAGTACTTC. Amino acid sequence: CASSQEVLAGQEQYF. The chain uses TRBV4-3 and TRBJ2-7, with D perhaps TRBD1 (7 bases). Germline CDR1 reads LGHNA; CDR2 reads YSLEER. Deletions cut 0 bases from V and 7 bases from J, with 16 bases between. This CDR3 contains 15 residues.

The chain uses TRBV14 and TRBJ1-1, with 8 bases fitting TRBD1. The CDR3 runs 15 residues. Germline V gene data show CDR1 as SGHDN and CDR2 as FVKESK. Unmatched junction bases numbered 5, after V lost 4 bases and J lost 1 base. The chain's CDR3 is CASSPIGQGNTEAFF. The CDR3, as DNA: TGTGCCAGCAGCCCCATAGGACAGGGGAACACTGAAGCTTTCTTT.